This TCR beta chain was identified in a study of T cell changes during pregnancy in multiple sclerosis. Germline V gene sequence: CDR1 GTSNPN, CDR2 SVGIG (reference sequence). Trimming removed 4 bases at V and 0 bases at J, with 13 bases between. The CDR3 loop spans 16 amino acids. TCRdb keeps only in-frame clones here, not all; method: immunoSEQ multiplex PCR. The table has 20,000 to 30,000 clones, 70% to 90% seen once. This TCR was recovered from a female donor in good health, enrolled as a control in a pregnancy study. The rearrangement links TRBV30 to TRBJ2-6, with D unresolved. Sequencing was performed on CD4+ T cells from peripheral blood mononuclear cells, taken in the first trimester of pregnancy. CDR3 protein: CAWTLGPASGANVLTF. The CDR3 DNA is TGTGCCTGGACCCTAGGTCCAGCCTCTGGGGCCAACGTCCTGACTTTC. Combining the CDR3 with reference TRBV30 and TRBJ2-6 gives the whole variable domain SQTIHQWPATLVQPVGSPLSLECTVEGTSNPNLYWYRQAAGRGLQLLFYSVGIGQISSEVPQNLSASRPQDRQFILSSKKLLLSDSGFYLCAWTLGPASGANVLTFGAGSRLTVL.